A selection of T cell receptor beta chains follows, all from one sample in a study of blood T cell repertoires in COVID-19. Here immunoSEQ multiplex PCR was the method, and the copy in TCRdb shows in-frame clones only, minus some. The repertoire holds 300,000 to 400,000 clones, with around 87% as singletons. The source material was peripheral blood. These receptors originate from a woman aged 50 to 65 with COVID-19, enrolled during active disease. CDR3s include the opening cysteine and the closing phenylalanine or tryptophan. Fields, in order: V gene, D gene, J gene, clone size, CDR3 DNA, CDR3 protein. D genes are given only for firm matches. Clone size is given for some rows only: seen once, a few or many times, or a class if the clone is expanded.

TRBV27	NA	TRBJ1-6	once	TGTGCCAGCAGTTTATATGTCCCAGGGGTGGATAATTCACCCCTCCACTTT	CASSLYVPGVDNSPLHF
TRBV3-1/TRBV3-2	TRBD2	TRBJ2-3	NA	TGTGCCAGCAGCCAAGATCGACTAGCGGGAGTATCAGATACGCAGTATTTT	CASSQDRLAGVSDTQYF
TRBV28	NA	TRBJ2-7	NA	TGTGCCAGCAGTACCGACAGGCGTTCCGAGCAGTACTTC	CASSTDRRSEQYF
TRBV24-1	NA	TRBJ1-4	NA	TGTGCCACCAGTGATTTTCCTGCAACTAATGAAAAACTGTTTTTT	CATSDFPATNEKLFF
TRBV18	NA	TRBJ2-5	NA	TGTGCCAGCTCCCCTGGACAATGGTCTCAAGAGACCCAGTACTTC	CASSPGQWSQETQYF
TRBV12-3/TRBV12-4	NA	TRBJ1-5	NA	TGTGCCAGCAGCCGGGACATAAATCAGCCCCAGCATTTT	CASSRDINQPQHF
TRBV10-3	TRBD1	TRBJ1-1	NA	TGTGCCATCACCAACTTCGGGACAGGGCCCACTGAAGCTTTCTTT	CAITNFGTGPTEAFF
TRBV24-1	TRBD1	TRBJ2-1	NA	TGTGCCACCAGTGGAGGTCCAGGGGGCTACAATGAGCAGTTCTTC	CATSGGPGGYNEQFF
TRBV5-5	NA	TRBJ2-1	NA	TGTGCCAGCAGCCCGACAGAGAGCTCCTACAATGAGCAGTTCTTC	CASSPTESSYNEQFF
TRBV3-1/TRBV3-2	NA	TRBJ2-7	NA	TGTGCCAGCAGCCAAGAGGGTAGCGGACCAACCTACGAGCAGTACTTC	CASSQEGSGPTYEQYF
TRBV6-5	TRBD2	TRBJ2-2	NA	TGTGCCAGCAGTCTCGGACTAGCGGGAGTCGGGGAGCTGTTTTTT	CASSLGLAGVGELFF
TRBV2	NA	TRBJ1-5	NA	TGTGCCAGCAGTGAATTTTCCGATCAGCCCCAGCATTTT	CASSEFSDQPQHF
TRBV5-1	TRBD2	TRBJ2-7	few	TGCGCCAGCAGCTTGGGCGGAGGCGGGACTAGCGGGAGGTCGTTGAACGAGCAGTACTTC	CASSLGGGGTSGRSLNEQYF
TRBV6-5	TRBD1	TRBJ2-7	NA	TGTGCCAGCAGTTACTCCGGCAGGGGGCGGTACGAGCAGTACTTC	CASSYSGRGRYEQYF
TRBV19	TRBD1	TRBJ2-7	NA	TGTGCCAGTAGTATAAGGACAGGGAACACCTACGAGCAGTACTTC	CASSIRTGNTYEQYF
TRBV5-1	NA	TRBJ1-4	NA	TGCGCCAGCAGCTTGGATTCCCAGGCACTGTTTTTT	CASSLDSQALFF
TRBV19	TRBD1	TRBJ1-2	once	TGTGCCAGTAGTCTTGGGGACAGCTATGGCTACACCTTC	CASSLGDSYGYTF
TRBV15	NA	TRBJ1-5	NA	TGTGCCACCAGCAGAGACCAGGGTTATCAGCCCCAGCATTTT	CATSRDQGYQPQHF
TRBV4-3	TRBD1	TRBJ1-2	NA	TGCGCCAGCAGCCAAGATGGTTGGACAGGGAACGGCTACACCTTC	CASSQDGWTGNGYTF
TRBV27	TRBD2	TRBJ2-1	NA	TGTGCCAGCAGACAATACGGGAGGAACTACAATGAGCAGTTCTTC	CASRQYGRNYNEQFF
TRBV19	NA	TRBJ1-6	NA	TGTGCCAGTAGTATAGAGGCAAATAATTCACCCCTCCACTTT	CASSIEANNSPLHF
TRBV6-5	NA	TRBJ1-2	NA	TGTGCCAGCAGTTACTCAGGGGGAATTGGCTACACCTTC	CASSYSGGIGYTF
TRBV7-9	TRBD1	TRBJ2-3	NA	TGTGCCAGCAGCTTAGCGCCTTACCGGGACAGTGACACAGATACGCAGTATTTT	CASSLAPYRDSDTDTQYF
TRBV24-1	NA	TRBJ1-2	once	TGTGCCACCAGTGAGGGACTTAACTATGGCTACACCTTC	CATSEGLNYGYTF
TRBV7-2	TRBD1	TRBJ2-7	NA	TGTGCCAGCAGACAAACCCCCGACAGGGCCTACGAGCAGTACTTC	CASRQTPDRAYEQYF
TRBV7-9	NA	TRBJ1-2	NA	TGTGCCAGCAGCCCCTCCTACTATGGCTACACCTTC	CASSPSYYGYTF
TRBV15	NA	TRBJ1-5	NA	TGTGCCACCAGCAGAGATCGCACAGGGAATCAGCCCCAGCATTTT	CATSRDRTGNQPQHF
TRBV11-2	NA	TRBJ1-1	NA	TGTGCCAGCAGCTTAGTTGGGGGACTCTACAACACTGAAGCTTTCTTT	CASSLVGGLYNTEAFF
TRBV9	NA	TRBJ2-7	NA	TGTGCCAGCAGCGCCGGTACTGGGAGCTCCTACGAGCAGTACTTC	CASSAGTGSSYEQYF
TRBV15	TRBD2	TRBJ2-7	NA	TGTGCCACCAGCAGAGATCGGCTAGCGGGAGGCCTCCCACCGTACGAGCAGTACTTC	CATSRDRLAGGLPPYEQYF
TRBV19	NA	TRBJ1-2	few	TGTGCCAGTAGTATAGATCTATACGGTGCTAACTATGGCTACACCTTC	CASSIDLYGANYGYTF
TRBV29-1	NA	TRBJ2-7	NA	TGCAGCGCCAAAACGGTGGTCTCCTACGAGCAGTACTTC	CSAKTVVSYEQYF
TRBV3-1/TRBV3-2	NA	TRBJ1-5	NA	TGTGCCAGCAGCCGCGGGGAACAAAATCAGCCCCAGCATTTT	CASSRGEQNQPQHF
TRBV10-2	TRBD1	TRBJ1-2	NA	TGCGCCAGCAGTGCGGGACAGGGAATCTATGGCTACACCTTC	CASSAGQGIYGYTF
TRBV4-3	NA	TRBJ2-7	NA	TGCGCCAGCAGCCAAGACCCTCTGGGGCGGGATCGCGAGCAGTACTTC	CASSQDPLGRDREQYF
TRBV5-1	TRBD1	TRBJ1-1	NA	TGCGCCAGCAGCTTGAAGGTGACAGGGGGAAGAGAGACTGAAGCTTTCTTT	CASSLKVTGGRETEAFF
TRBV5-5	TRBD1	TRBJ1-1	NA	TGTGCCAGCAGCTGGGGCGCTGGGACAGGGTCCGGTGAAGCTTTCTTT	CASSWGAGTGSGEAFF
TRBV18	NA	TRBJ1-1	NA	TGTGCCAGCTCAACAGCCGGCTCGGGGGGCACTGAAGCTTTCTTT	CASSTAGSGGTEAFF
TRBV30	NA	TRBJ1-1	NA	TGTGCCTGGAGGACAGGAAACACTGAAGCTTTCTTT	CAWRTGNTEAFF
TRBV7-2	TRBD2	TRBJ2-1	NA	TGTGCCAGCAGCTTAAGCGGGAGGGGGGATGAGCAGTTCTTC	CASSLSGRGDEQFF
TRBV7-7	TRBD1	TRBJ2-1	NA	TGTGCTAGCAGCTTAGCAGGGGGCGCGGGAAATGAGCAGTTCTTC	CASSLAGGAGNEQFF
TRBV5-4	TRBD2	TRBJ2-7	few	TGTGCCAGCAGCTCAACTAGCGGGGGTTTCCACGAGCAGTACTTC	CASSSTSGGFHEQYF
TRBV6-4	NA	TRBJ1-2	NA	TGTGCCAGCAGTGACTCTTGGGGAGACTATGGCTACACCTTC	CASSDSWGDYGYTF
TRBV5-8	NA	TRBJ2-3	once	TGTGCCAGCAGCGTAGCAGACACAGATACGCAGTATTTT	CASSVADTDTQYF
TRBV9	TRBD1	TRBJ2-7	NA	TGTGCCAGCAGCGTAGGGACAGGGACCTACGAGCAGTACTTC	CASSVGTGTYEQYF
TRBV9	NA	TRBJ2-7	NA	TGTGCCAGCAGCGTAGAAGGAGGGGCTCCGACCTACGAGCAGTACTTC	CASSVEGGAPTYEQYF
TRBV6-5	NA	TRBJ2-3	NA	TGTGCCAGCAGAGTGACGGCTAGCCCCTCAGATACGCAGTATTTT	CASRVTASPSDTQYF
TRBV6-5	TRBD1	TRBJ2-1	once	TGTGCCAGCAGTTTGGGACAGCCTTTGGACAATGAGCAGTTCTTC	CASSLGQPLDNEQFF
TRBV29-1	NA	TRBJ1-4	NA	TGCAGCGTTGTCCATACAGGGCTGACTAATGAAAAACTGTTTTTT	CSVVHTGLTNEKLFF
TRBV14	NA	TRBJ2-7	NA	TGTGCCAGCAGCCAAGGTAAATGGGCAGCTTCCTACGAGCAGTACTTC	CASSQGKWAASYEQYF
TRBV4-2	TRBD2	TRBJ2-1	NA	TGTGCCAGCAGCCAAGGGGCGAAGCGGGGTCGATACAATGAGCAGTTCTTC	CASSQGAKRGRYNEQFF
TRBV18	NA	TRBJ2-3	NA	TGTGCCAGCTCACCACCGTTACAAACCAATACGCAGTATTTT	CASSPPLQTNTQYF
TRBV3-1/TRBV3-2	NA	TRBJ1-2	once	TGTGCCAGCAGCCAATCCCTCTATGGCTACACCTTC	CASSQSLYGYTF